The sequence of this T cell receptor beta chain was determined in a study of T cell repertoires in cytomegalovirus infection. TCRdb redid the calling of the reads with MiXCR, one entry per CDR3 protein. The table shows roughly 110,000 distinct CDR3 sequences, with under 35% occurring only once. This clonotype showed up just a few times. Its target is unknown. The V end was cut by 3 bases, the J end by 5 bases, with 14 bases between. This CDR3 spans 15 amino acids. Germline CDR1 and CDR2: MNHNS and SASEGT. Sequenced here: CD8+ T cells from cultured PBMCs, sampled from culture after CMV antigen stimulation. This sequence originates from a human donor in good health (CMV status not recorded). Some clones in this sample may be carry-over from other donors' samples. The chain employs TRBV6-1 and TRBJ1-5, with D possibly being TRBD1 (6 bases). CDR3 in DNA: TGTGCCAGCAGTGAGGACAGAGCAGACTATCAGCCCCAGCATTTT. It encodes CASSEDRADYQPQHF.